In this sample, the clone carrying this T cell receptor (beta chain) turned up a few times. The authors distributed each subset's genomic DNA evenly over several immunoSEQ plates. It was on ten immunoSEQ deep assay plates that unsorted PBMC DNA was sequenced. Libraries were prepared by immunoSEQ multiplex PCR; TCRdb keeps only in-frame clonotypes and omits some of them. The data contain about 490,000 clones, about three quarters of them singletons. Donors, without exception, were Caucasian adults residing in Nashville, Tennessee. The CDR3 has 16 amino acids. Trimming removed 5 bases at V and 3 bases at J, with 20 bases between. The germline V gene encodes CDR1 MNHEY and CDR2 SMNVEV (reference sequence). This entry comes from a study of shared clonotypes between healthy human individuals.

Material for sequencing was PBMCs. This receptor was taken from a woman aged 40 to 50 in good health. Some clones in this sample may be carry-over from other donors' samples. V is TRBV27 and J is TRBJ2-7, with D maybe TRBD1 (8 bases). The CDR3 region is CASSRGRGQVNYEQYF. The CDR3 DNA is TGTGCCAGCAGTCGGGGGAGGGGACAGGTTAACTACGAGCAGTACTTC.